The subject of this entry is one T cell receptor beta chain. How the authors handled the data: Reference gene primer amplification gave nucleated cell count estimates. Clones were read by immunoSEQ multiplex PCR, and TCRdb kept only the in-frame ones, dropping some. V, J and clone size derive from that table, while D and trimming were established from the DNA sequence. In the table there are over 250,000 clones, around 85% of which are singletons. This sample stems from a study of blood T cell repertoires in COVID-19. At the level of the study: Researchers got acute and convalescent COVID-19 samples from the United States, Italy and Spain. PBMCs, B-cell-depleted T cells, or T cells were the source of the cDNA or gDNA that made up the material.

Germline-derived CDR1 and CDR2 are MNHEY and SVGAGI. V was clipped by 8 bases and J by 7 bases, with 15 bases between them. CDR3 length: 13 amino acids. Sequenced: peripheral blood. The TCR originated in a woman aged 70-85 years with acute or convalescent COVID-19. This chain uses TRBV6-5 with TRBJ1-5, with D unclear. The CDR3 loop reads CASAAGWRQPQHF. The CDR3 coding sequence is TGTGCCAGCGCAGCGGGGTGGAGGCAGCCCCAGCATTTT.